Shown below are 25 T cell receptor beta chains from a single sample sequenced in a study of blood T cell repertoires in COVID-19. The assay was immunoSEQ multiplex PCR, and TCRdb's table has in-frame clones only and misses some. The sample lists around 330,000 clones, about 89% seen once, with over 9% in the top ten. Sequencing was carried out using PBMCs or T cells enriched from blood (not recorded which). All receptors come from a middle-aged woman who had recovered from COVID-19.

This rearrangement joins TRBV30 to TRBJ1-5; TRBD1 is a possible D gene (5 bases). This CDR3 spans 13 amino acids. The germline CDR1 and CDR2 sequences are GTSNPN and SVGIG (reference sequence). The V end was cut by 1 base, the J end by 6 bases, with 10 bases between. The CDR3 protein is CAWSGGGLQPQHF. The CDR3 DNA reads TGTGCCTGGAGTGGGGGGGGACTTCAGCCCCAGCATTTT.

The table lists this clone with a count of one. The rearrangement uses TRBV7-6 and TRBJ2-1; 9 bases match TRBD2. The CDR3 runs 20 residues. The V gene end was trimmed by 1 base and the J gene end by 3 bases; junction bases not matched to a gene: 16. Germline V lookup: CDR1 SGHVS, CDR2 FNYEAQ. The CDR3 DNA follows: TGTGCCAGCAGCTTAGTGCGGTTTGGTCTGGCGGGAGGGCTCTACAATGAGCAGTTCTTC. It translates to CASSLVRFGLAGGLYNEQFF.

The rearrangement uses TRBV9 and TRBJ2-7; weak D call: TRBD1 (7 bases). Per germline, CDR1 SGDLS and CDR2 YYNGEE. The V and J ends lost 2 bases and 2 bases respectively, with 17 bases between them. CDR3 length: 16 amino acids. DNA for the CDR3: TGTGCCAGCAGCGTCGGTTCAGGGGGGACCACCTACGAGCAGTACTTC. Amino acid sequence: CASSVGSGGTTYEQYF.

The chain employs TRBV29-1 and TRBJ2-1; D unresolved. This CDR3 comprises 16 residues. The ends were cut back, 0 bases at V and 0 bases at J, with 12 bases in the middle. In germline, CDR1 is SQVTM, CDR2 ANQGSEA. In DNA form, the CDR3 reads TGCAGCGTTGAAGATCCCTTGGCGGTCTCCTACAATGAGCAGTTCTTC. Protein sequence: CSVEDPLAVSYNEQFF.

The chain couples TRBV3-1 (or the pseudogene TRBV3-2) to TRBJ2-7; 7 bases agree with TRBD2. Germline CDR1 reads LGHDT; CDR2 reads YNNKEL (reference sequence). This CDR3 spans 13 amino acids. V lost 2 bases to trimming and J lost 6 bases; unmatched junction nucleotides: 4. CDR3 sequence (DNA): TGTGCCAGCAGCCAATCTGGGGGGGGCGAGCAGTACTTC. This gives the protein CASSQSGGGEQYF.

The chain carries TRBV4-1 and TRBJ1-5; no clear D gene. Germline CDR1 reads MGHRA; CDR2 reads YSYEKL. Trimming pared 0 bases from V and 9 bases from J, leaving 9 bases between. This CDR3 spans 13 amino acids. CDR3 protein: CASSQDKAGPQHF. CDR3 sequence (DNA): TGCGCCAGCAGCCAAGATAAAGCGGGGCCCCAGCATTTT.

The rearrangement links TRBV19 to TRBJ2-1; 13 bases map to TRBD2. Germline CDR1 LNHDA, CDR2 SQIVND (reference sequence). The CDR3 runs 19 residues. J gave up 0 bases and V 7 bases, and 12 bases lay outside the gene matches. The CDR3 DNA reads TGTGCCAGTACTACACTCGGACTAGCGGGAGTTGTCTCCTACAATGAGCAGTTCTTC. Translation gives CASTTLGLAGVVSYNEQFF.

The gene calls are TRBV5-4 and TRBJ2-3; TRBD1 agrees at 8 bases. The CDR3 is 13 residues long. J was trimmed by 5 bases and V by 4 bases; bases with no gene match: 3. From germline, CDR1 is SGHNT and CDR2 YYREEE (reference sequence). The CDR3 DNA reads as TGTGCCAGCAGCGTACAGGGGGGAGATACGCAGTATTTT. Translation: CASSVQGGDTQYF.

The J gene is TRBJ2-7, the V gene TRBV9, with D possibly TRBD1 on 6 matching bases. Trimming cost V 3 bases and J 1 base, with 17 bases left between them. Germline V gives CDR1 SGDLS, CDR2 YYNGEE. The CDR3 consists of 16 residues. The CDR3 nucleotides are TGTGCCAGCAGCGCTCGCTCCGGGACACGGTCCTACGAGCAGTACTTC. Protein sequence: CASSARSGTRSYEQYF.

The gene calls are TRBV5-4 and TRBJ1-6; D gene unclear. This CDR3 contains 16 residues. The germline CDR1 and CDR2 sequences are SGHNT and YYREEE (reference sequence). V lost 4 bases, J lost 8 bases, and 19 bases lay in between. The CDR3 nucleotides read TGTGCCAGCAGCCTCCCGGGAGCTGTGGAGGATTCACCCCTCCACTTT. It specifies CASSLPGAVEDSPLHF.

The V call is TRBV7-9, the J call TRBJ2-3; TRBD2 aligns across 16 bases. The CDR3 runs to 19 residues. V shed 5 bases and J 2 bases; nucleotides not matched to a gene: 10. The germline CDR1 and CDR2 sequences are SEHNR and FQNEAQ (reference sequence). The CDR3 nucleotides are TGTGCCAGCAGCGAGGGACTAGCGGGGGGGCCATCTTACACAGATACGCAGTATTTT. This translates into CASSEGLAGGPSYTDTQYF.

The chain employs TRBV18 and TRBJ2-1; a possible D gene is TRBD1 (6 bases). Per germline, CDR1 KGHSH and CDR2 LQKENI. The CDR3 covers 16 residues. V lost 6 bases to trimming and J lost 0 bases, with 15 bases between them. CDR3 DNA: TGTGCCAGCTCCCCGACAGGATCTAACTCCTACAATGAGCAGTTCTTC. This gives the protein CASSPTGSNSYNEQFF.

The CDR3 spells CASSRQPQETQYF. In DNA form, the CDR3 reads TGTGCCAGCAGCCGACAGCCTCAAGAGACCCAGTACTTC. The chain has TRBV7-9 and TRBJ2-5; possibly TRBD1 for D (5 bases). V lost 5 bases and J 2 bases, leaving 9 bases between the germline ends. CDR3 length: 13 amino acids. The germline V gene has CDR1 SEHNR and CDR2 FQNEAQ (reference sequence).

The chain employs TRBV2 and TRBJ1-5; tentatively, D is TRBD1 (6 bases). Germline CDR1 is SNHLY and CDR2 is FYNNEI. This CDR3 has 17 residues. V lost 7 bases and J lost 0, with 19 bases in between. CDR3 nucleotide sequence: TGTGCCAGCACCCTGGGAGGGACAACAAATAGCAATCAGCCCCAGCATTTT. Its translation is CASTLGGTTNSNQPQHF.

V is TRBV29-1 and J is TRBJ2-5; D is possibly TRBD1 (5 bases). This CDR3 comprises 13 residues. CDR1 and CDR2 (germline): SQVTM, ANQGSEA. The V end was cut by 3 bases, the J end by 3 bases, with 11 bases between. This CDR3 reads CSVERSGKETQYF. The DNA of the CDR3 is TGCAGCGTTGAGAGGTCAGGGAAAGAGACCCAGTACTTC.

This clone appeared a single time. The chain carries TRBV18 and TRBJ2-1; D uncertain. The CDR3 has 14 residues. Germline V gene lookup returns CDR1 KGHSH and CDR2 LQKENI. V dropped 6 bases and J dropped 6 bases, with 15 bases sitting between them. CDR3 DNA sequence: TGTGCCAGCTCCTCCTTCCTAGATAGCAATGAGCAGTTCTTC. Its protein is CASSSFLDSNEQFF.

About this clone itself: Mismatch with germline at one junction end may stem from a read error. Here the CDR3 reads CASSLAGGPETQYF. The CDR3 nucleotides are TGTGCCAGCAGCCTAGCGGGGGGGCCCGAGACCCAGTACTTC. V usage is TRBV7-6 and J usage is TRBJ2-5; 12 positions match TRBD2. CDR1 and CDR2 (germline): SGHVS, FNYEAQ. This CDR3 comprises 14 residues.

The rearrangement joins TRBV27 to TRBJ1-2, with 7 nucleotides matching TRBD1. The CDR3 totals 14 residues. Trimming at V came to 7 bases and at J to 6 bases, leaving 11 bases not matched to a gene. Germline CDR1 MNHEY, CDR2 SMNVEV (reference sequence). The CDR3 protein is CASTRATGTDGYTF. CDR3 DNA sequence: TGTGCCAGCACAAGAGCGACAGGGACCGATGGCTACACCTTC.

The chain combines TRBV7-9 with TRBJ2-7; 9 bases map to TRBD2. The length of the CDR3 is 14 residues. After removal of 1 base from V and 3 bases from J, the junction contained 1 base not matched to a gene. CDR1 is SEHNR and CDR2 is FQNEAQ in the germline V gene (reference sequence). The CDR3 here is CASSLELAGYEQYF. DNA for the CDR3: TGTGCCAGCAGCTTAGAACTAGCGGGCTACGAGCAGTACTTC.

In DNA form, the CDR3 reads TGTGCCTGGAGTGTAAGGGGACTAGCGGGAGGGGGCTCCTACGAGCAGTACTTC. Translating it yields CAWSVRGLAGGGSYEQYF. This chain uses TRBV30 with TRBJ2-7, with 16 bases matching TRBD2. V shed 0 bases and J 0 bases; nucleotides not matched to a gene: 5. The CDR3 covers 18 residues. The germline V gene encodes CDR1 GTSNPN and CDR2 SVGIG (reference sequence).

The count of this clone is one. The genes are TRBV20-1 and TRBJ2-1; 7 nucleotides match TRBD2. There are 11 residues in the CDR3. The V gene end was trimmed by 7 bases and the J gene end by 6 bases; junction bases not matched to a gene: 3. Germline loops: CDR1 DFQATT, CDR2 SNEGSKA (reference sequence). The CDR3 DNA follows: TGCAGTGTCCGGACTAGCAATGAGCAGTTCTTC. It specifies CSVRTSNEQFF.

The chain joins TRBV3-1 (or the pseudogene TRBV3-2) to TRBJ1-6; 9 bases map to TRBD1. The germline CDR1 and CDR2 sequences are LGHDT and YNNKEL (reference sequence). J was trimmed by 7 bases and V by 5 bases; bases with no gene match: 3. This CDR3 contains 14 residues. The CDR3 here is CASSFGQGNSPLHF. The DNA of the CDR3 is TGTGCCAGCAGCTTCGGACAGGGGAATTCACCCCTCCACTTT.

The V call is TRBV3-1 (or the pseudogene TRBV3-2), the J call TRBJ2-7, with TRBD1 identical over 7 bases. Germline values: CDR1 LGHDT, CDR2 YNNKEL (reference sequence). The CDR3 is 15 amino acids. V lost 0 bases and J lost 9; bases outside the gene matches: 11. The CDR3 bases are TGTGCCAGCAGCCAAGAGGGGAAGGACAGGACGGGGCAGTACTTC. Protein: CASSQEGKDRTGQYF.

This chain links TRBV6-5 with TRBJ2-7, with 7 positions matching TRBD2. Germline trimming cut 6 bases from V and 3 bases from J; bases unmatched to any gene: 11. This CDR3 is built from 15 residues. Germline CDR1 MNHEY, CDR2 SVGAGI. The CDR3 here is CASRLLTGTIYEQYF. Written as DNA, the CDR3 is TGTGCCAGCAGGCTCCTCACCGGGACTATCTACGAGCAGTACTTC.

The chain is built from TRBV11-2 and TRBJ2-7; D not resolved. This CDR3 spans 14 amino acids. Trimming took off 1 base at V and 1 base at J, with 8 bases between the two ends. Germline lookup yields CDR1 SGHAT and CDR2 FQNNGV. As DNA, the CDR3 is TGTGCCAGCAGCTTAGTTCCAGGTTCCTACGAGCAGTACTTC. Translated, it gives CASSLVPGSYEQYF. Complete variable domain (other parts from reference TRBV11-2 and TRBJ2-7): EAGVAQSPRYKIIEKRQSVAFWCNPISGHATLYWYQQILGQGPKLLIQFQNNGVVDDSQLPKDRFSAERLKGVDSTLKIQPAKLEDSAVYLCASSLVPGSYEQYFGPGTRLTVT.